A single T cell receptor (beta chain) is shown here with its context. Its antigen is not identified. The data stem from a study of blood T cells in healthy people across ages. Study-level points and caveats: Observed TCR beta diversity showed a strong correlation with the percentage of naive T cells as measured by flow cytometry.

Germline assignment: CDR1 MNHEY and CDR2 SVGAGI. The CDR3 is made up of 15 amino acids. V was pared by 0 bases and J by 6 bases, with 14 bases between. Then a second PCR, running roughly 6 to 11 cycles, was carried out with a sample-barcoded 5' primer and a J-beta primer mix. TCRdb redid the calling of the 5' RACE reads with MiXCR, one entry per CDR3 protein. Among about 930,000 distinct CDR3 sequences listed, just under 30% were seen once. The same specimen was also included in a second study, on T cells of mothers and their children. That paper adds: Every mother supplied over 9.5 million TCR beta CDR3 reads and every child around 3 million.

The TCR comes from a woman in her thirties or forties in good health. The sequenced sample was blood. The V gene is TRBV6-5, the J gene TRBJ1-1, with a tentative D call TRBD1 (6 bases). The CDR3 bases are TGTGCCAGCAGTTACTCCTTACAGGGAGGTGCTGAAGCTTTCTTT. Amino acids: CASSYSLQGGAEAFF.